One and the same sample provided the 18 T cell receptor beta chains below, sequenced in a study of TIL therapy for anti-PD-1-resistant metastatic lung cancer. The time point denotes: pre-treatment sample, taken before nivolumab and TIL therapy. The immunoSEQ assay was v3. Produced via immunoSEQ multiplex PCR; TCRdb's table is partial and in-frame only. The repertoire holds just under 60,000 clones, with around 69% as singletons. Sample: blood, taken at baseline. The receptors originated from a person aged 25 to 80 with non-small cell lung cancer.

The V gene is TRBV6-1, the J gene TRBJ1-5; a weak D match, TRBD1 (5 bases). This CDR3 spans 16 amino acids. CDR1 is MNHNS, CDR2 SASEGT, per germline. V lost 2 bases and J lost 0, with 11 bases in between. The CDR3 nucleotides are TGTGCCAGCAGTGAAAGGGGAGTCCTTAGCAATCAGCCCCAGCATTTT. Protein product: CASSERGVLSNQPQHF.

This clone has more than one count but fewer than ten. The V gene is TRBV5-1, the J gene TRBJ2-3, with a weak D call TRBD1 (5 bases). The CDR3 length is 13 residues. V gave up 1 base and J gave up 6 bases, with 9 bases separating them. Germline loops: CDR1 SGHRS, CDR2 YFSETQ. CDR3 coding DNA: TGCGCCAGCAGCTTGTGGGGCAGGGATACGCAGTATTTT. Translating gives CASSLWGRDTQYF.

The chain carries TRBV5-1 and TRBJ1-4; D not resolved. CDR3 length: 13 amino acids. Germline V CDR1 and CDR2: SGHRS, YFSETQ. Trimming took 4 bases from V and 8 from J, leaving 12 bases between them. The CDR3 sequence is CASSPGPSEKLFF. The CDR3 nucleotides are TGCGCCAGCAGCCCAGGACCGTCGGAAAAACTGTTTTTT.

The chain recombines TRBV5-5 with TRBJ2-7; tentative D call: TRBD1 (5 bases). Deletions cut 0 bases from V and 0 bases from J, with 10 bases between. The CDR3 covers 15 residues. Germline-derived CDR1 and CDR2 are SGHKS and YYEKEE (reference sequence). In DNA form, the CDR3 reads TGTGCCAGCAGCTTGGTAGGGGCCCGCTCCTACGAGCAGTACTTC. Residues: CASSLVGARSYEQYF. Full variable domain (rest looked up from reference TRBV5-5 and TRBJ2-7): DAGVTQSPTHLIKTRGQQVTLRCSPISGHKSVSWYQQVLGQGPQFIFQYYEKEERGRGNFPDRFSARQFPNYSSELNVNALLLGDSALYLCASSLVGARSYEQYFGPGTRLTVT.

V is TRBV7-2 and J is TRBJ1-1; D is possibly TRBD1 (6 bases). V lost 5 bases and J 3 bases, leaving 13 bases between the germline ends. Germline CDR1 reads SGHTA; CDR2 reads FQGNSA. The CDR3 has 14 residues. CDR3 residues: CASSGQGLYTEAFF. In DNA form, the CDR3 reads TGTGCCAGCAGCGGTCAGGGGTTGTACACTGAAGCTTTCTTT.

The rearrangement links TRBV5-1 to TRBJ2-2; TRBD2 is a possible D gene (5 bases). The CDR3 totals 14 residues. The germline V and J ends were trimmed by 2 bases and 6 bases, with 11 bases remaining between them. CDR1 and CDR2 from the germline V gene are SGHRS and YFSETQ. The CDR3 here is CASSLITGSGELFF. DNA for the CDR3: TGCGCCAGCAGCTTAATTACGGGATCCGGGGAGCTGTTTTTT.

The CDR3 protein is CASSFSGVPYEQYF. CDR3 coding DNA: TGTGCCAGCAGTTTTAGCGGGGTTCCCTACGAGCAGTACTTC. This sequence joins TRBV28 and TRBJ2-7; 8 nucleotides agree with TRBD2. With V trimmed by 3 bases and J by 2 bases, 3 bases remained unmatched. The CDR3 length is 14 residues. The germline V gene has CDR1 MDHEN and CDR2 SYDVKM. Variable domain in full (rest from reference TRBV28 and TRBJ2-7): DVKVTQSSRYLVKRTGEKVFLECVQDMDHENMFWYRQDPGLGLRLIYFSYDVKMKEKGDIPEGYSVSREKKERFSLILESASTNQTSMYLCASSFSGVPYEQYFGPGTRLTVT.

The rearrangement uses TRBV7-9 and TRBJ1-2; D gene ambiguous. The CDR3 runs to 15 residues. V was clipped by 5 bases and J by 5 bases, with 18 bases between them. Germline V gene data show CDR1 as SEHNR and CDR2 as FQNEAQ (reference sequence). The CDR3 DNA reads as TGTGCCAGCAGCCCCCGCGCTTTGGGATCATATGGCTACACCTTC. Its protein product is CASSPRALGSYGYTF.

V gene TRBV5-1 combines with J gene TRBJ2-3; either TRBD1 or TRBD2 may supply D (5 bases each). V dropped 3 bases and J dropped 2 bases, with 13 bases sitting between them. The CDR3 runs to 15 residues. Germline V CDR1 and CDR2: SGHRS, YFSETQ. The CDR3: CASSSGTVDTDTQYF. In nucleotides, the CDR3 is TGCGCCAGCAGCTCCGGGACGGTCGACACAGATACGCAGTATTTT.

The rearrangement links TRBV9 to TRBJ2-1, with D uncertain. V lost 0 bases and J lost 8, with 9 bases in between. In germline, CDR1 is SGDLS, CDR2 YYNGEE. The CDR3 has 13 residues. The CDR3 loop reads CASSVASYDEQFF. The CDR3 DNA follows: TGTGCCAGCAGCGTAGCTAGTTACGATGAGCAGTTCTTC.

The rearrangement joins TRBV19 to TRBJ1-1; 8 bases match TRBD1. CDR3 size: 16 residues. Germline-derived CDR1 and CDR2 are LNHDA and SQIVND (reference sequence). The junction had 9 bases not matched to a gene; V was cut back by 6 bases and J by 0 bases. The CDR3 DNA is TGTGCCAGTAGCCGAGACAGGGGCCGGATGAACACTGAAGCTTTCTTT. Its protein product is CASSRDRGRMNTEAFF. Full variable domain (missing parts from reference TRBV19 and TRBJ1-1): DGGITQSPKYLFRKEGQNVTLSCEQNLNHDAMYWYRQDPGQGLRLIYYSQIVNDFQKGDIAEGYSVSREKKESFPLTVTSAQKNPTAFYLCASSRDRGRMNTEAFFGQGTRLTVV.

V is TRBV30 and J is TRBJ2-5; possible D gene TRBD2, 5 bases. The germline V and J ends were trimmed by 5 bases and 1 base, with 17 bases remaining between them. The CDR3 consists of 15 residues. Germline CDR1 and CDR2: GTSNPN and SVGIG (reference sequence). The CDR3 bases are TGTGCCTGGGGGCACAAATTACTAGTCCAAGAGACCCAGTACTTC. Translated: CAWGHKLLVQETQYF. The whole variable domain, remainder taken from reference TRBV30 and TRBJ2-5, is SQTIHQWPATLVQPVGSPLSLECTVEGTSNPNLYWYRQAAGRGLQLLFYSVGIGQISSEVPQNLSASRPQDRQFILSSKKLLLSDSGFYLCAWGHKLLVQETQYFGPGTRLLVL.

The chain recombines TRBV7-9 with TRBJ2-2; D remains ambiguous. Germline V gene lookup returns CDR1 SEHNR and CDR2 FQNEAQ (reference sequence). The CDR3 spans 17 residues. V was shortened by 1 base and J by 0 bases, with 12 bases between the two germline ends. The CDR3 loop is CASSLDPGPTNTGELFF. Written as DNA, the CDR3 is TGTGCCAGCAGCTTAGATCCAGGTCCGACGAACACCGGGGAGCTGTTTTTT.

The table lists this clone with a few counts. The chain couples TRBV18 to TRBJ2-2; D possibly corresponds to TRBD1 (6 bases). The CDR3 is made up of 14 amino acids. The V gene lost 5 bases and the J gene lost 7 bases, with 14 bases spanning the gap. Germline assignment: CDR1 KGHSH and CDR2 LQKENI. CDR3 region: CASSSQGLGGELFF. The CDR3 DNA reads as TGTGCCAGCTCATCCCAGGGGCTAGGCGGGGAGCTGTTTTTT.

Here the CDR3 DNA reads TGTGCCAGCAGCTTAGGCACTAGCGGGGGGTTCCAAGAGACCCAGTACTTC. It codes for CASSLGTSGGFQETQYF. This chain links TRBV7-6 with TRBJ2-5, with 12 bases that match TRBD2. There are 17 residues in the CDR3. Germline CDR1 SGHVS, CDR2 FNYEAQ. Trimming at V came to 1 base and at J to 1 base, leaving 4 bases not matched to a gene.

The chain uses TRBV7-3 and TRBJ2-7; TRBD1 aligns across 8 bases. This CDR3 is 15 amino acids long. Germline V gives CDR1 SGHTA, CDR2 FQGTGA. Trimming at V came to 5 bases and at J to 0 bases, leaving 6 bases not matched to a gene. CDR3 coding DNA: TGTGCCAGCAGCCCCGCAGGGGGCCGCTCCTACGAGCAGTACTTC. It specifies CASSPAGGRSYEQYF.

This chain connects TRBV5-4 to TRBJ1-1; perhaps TRBD1 as D (5 bases). In germline, CDR1 is SGHNT, CDR2 YYREEE (reference sequence). The CDR3 consists of 15 residues. V was cut by 4 bases and J by 1 base, with 14 bases left in between. The CDR3 here is CASSPGGTGNTEAFF. CDR3 DNA sequence: TGTGCCAGCAGCCCTGGAGGGACGGGGAACACTGAAGCTTTCTTT.

There are a few counts of this clone. The chain uses TRBV11-3 and TRBJ2-7; D gene ambiguous. This CDR3 has 14 amino acids. From germline, CDR1 is SGHNT and CDR2 YENEEA. V lost 5 bases to trimming and J lost 6 bases, with 17 bases between them. The CDR3 sequence: CASSLISGDGEQYF. CDR3 coding DNA: TGTGCCAGCAGCCTGATCTCCGGCGACGGCGAGCAGTACTTC. Full variable domain (missing parts from reference TRBV11-3 and TRBJ2-7): EAGVVQSPRYKIIEKKQPVAFWCNPISGHNTLYWYLQNLGQGPELLIRYENEEAVDDSQLPKDRFSAERLKGVDSTLKIQPAELGDSAVYLCASSLISGDGEQYFGPGTRLTVT.